This TCR beta chain appears in the sequencing data of a study of blood T cell repertoires in COVID-19. Study-level information: Collection of acute and convalescent COVID-19 samples took place in the United States, Italy and Spain. Nucleic acid was either cDNA or gDNA, and it came from T cells, B-cell-depleted T cells, or PBMCs.

The authors' processing: Reference gene primers were amplified, and this amplification served to estimate nucleated cell counts. Sequencing was performed with immunoSEQ multiplex PCR; in TCRdb, only in-frame clones are kept and a portion is missing. V, J and clone size reflect that table, while D and trimming were determined from the DNA. Among around 100,000 clones listed, roughly 88% were seen once. Sequencing was performed on peripheral blood. This clonotype was sampled from a human donor in a cohort sampled during active COVID-19.

The CDR3 region has the DNA TGTGCCAGCAGCCGATGGGGACAGTTCACAGATACGCAGTATTTT. It encodes CASSRWGQFTDTQYF. The J gene is TRBJ2-3, the V gene TRBV5-4; 7 positions match TRBD1. This CDR3 has 15 residues. Per the germline V gene, CDR1 is SGHNT and CDR2 is YYREEE (reference sequence). The V and J ends lost 4 bases and 2 bases, in that order; junction bases with no gene match: 7.